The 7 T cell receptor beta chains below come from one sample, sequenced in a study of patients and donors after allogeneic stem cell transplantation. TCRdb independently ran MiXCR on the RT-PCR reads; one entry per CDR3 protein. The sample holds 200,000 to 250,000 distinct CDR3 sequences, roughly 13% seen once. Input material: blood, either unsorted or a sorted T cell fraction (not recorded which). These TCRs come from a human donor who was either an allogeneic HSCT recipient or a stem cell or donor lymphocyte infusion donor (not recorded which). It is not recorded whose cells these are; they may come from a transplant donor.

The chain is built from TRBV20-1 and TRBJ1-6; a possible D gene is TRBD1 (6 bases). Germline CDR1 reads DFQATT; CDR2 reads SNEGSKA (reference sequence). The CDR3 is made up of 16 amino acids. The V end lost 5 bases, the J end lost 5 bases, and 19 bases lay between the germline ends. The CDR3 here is CSAPGGGRGNNSPLHF. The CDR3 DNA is TGCAGTGCTCCCGGTGGGGGAAGGGGGAATAATTCACCCCTCCACTTT.

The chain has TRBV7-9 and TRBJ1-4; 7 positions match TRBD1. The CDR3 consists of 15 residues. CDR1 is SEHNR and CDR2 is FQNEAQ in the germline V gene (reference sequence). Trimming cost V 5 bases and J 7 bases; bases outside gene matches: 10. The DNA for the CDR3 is TGTGCCAGCAGCCCATCGACAGGGACGGGTGAAAAACTGTTTTTT. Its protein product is CASSPSTGTGEKLFF.

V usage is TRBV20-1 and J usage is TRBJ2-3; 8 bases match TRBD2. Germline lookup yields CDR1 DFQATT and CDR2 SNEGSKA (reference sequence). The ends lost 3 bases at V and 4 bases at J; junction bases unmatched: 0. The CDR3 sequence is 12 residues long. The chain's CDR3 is CSASGGADTQYF. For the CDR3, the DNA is TGCAGTGCTAGCGGGGGGGCAGATACGCAGTATTTT.

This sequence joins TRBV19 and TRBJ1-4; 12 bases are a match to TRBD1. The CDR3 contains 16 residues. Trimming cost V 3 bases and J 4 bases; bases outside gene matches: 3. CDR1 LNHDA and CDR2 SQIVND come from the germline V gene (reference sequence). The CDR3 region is CASSMGQGAYNEKLFF. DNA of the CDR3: TGTGCCAGTAGTATGGGACAGGGGGCCTATAATGAAAAACTGTTTTTT. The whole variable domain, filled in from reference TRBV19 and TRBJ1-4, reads DGGITQSPKYLFRKEGQNVTLSCEQNLNHDAMYWYRQDPGQGLRLIYYSQIVNDFQKGDIAEGYSVSREKKESFPLTVTSAQKNPTAFYLCASSMGQGAYNEKLFFGSGTQLSVL.

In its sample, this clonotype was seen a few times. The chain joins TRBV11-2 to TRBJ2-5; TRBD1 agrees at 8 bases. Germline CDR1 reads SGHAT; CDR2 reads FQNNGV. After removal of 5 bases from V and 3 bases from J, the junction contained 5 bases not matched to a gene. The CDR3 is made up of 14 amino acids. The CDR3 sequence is CASSPETGEETQYF. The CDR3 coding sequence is TGTGCCAGCAGCCCCGAGACAGGGGAAGAGACCCAGTACTTC.

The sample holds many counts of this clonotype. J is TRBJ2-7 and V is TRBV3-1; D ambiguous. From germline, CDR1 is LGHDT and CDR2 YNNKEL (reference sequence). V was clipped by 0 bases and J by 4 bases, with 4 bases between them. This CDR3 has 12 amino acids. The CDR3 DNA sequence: TGTGCCAGCAGCCAAGATGCTTACGAGCAGTACTTC. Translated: CASSQDAYEQYF.

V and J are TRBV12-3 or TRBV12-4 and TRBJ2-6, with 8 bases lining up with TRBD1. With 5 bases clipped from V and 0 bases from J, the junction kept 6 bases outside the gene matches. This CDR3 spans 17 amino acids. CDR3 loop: CASSAGQASSGANVLTF. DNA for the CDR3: TGTGCCAGCAGTGCGGGACAGGCTTCCTCTGGGGCCAACGTCCTGACTTTC.